The T cell receptor beta chain under discussion was sequenced for a study of post-analysis software for immune sequencing data. The wider study: The cohort encompassed relapsing-remitting, secondary progressive and progressive-relapsing multiple sclerosis disease courses.

Germline lookup yields CDR1 SGHAT and CDR2 FQNNGV. V shed 0 bases and J shed 2 bases, with 14 bases lying between them. This CDR3 is 16 amino acids long. Turning to this clonotype: The antigen remains unidentified.

Points from the study as a whole: Included in a set of roughly five TRBV segments more frequent in patients than controls were TRBV5-6, TRBV5-1 and TRBV20-1. A significant reduction in normalized Chao1 diversity was observed in multiple sclerosis patients versus controls. The F measure placed samples prepared in the same batch into strongly shared clusters.

Presence of unique molecular identifiers characterized the TCR beta cDNA libraries. TCRdb passed the PCR reads through MiXCR, listing each CDR3 protein once. In the table there are 800,000 to 950,000 distinct CDR3 sequences, under 70% of which are singletons. The V gene is TRBV11-2, the J gene TRBJ2-7; possibly TRBD1 for D (5 bases). This TCR came from a girl aged 10 to 17 with multiple sclerosis. Input material: blood. CDR3 sequence reads: CASSLDSWGSTYEQYF. The CDR3 DNA follows: TGTGCCAGCAGCTTAGACTCCTGGGGCAGTACCTACGAGCAGTACTTC.